The clone carrying this T cell receptor beta chain has just a few counts. This sample is drawn from a study of identical twins. TCRdb reprocessed the 5' RACE reads with MiXCR, giving one entry per CDR3 protein. The repertoire holds nearly 900,000 distinct CDR3 sequences, 9% to 15% seen once, with 1.5% to 2% in the top ten. Trimming left V 0 bases short and J 2 bases short, with 18 bases between. This CDR3 spans 18 amino acids. Germline V CDR1 and CDR2: SGHRS, YFSETQ. These records were also assigned to another study, of yellow fever vaccine responses in identical twins.

This TCR came from a woman between 18 and 30 years old in good health. The sequenced material came from PBMCs. V and J are TRBV5-1 and TRBJ2-4, with TRBD1 as a possible D gene (5 bases). This chain's CDR3 is CASSLDSPGYASKNIQYF. The CDR3 nucleotides are TGCGCCAGCAGCTTGGATTCCCCAGGGTATGCGTCCAAAAACATTCAGTACTTC.